A single T cell receptor beta chain is shown here with its context. The data were obtained in a study of blood T cell repertoires in COVID-19. Across the study: Researchers got acute and convalescent COVID-19 samples from the United States, Italy and Spain.

Per the original methods: Reference gene primer amplification yielded estimated nucleated cell counts. Measured with immunoSEQ multiplex PCR; TCRdb has only the in-frame clones, and not every one. The V and J calls and clone size are taken from that table; D and trimming were inferred from the DNA. The table lists 200,000 to 250,000 clones, approximately 80% of them singletons. V was cut by 5 bases and J by 8 bases, with 7 bases left in between. CDR3 length equals 11 residues. Sequenced material: PBMCs or T cells enriched from blood (not recorded which). This chain connects TRBV12-3 or TRBV12-4 to TRBJ1-5; no clear D. This clonotype originated in a middle-aged man who had recovered from COVID-19. CDR3 coding DNA: TGTGCCAGCAGTCAGAGGGAGCCCCAGCATTTT. Translated: CASSQREPQHF.